This TCR beta chain was recovered during a study of radiation and T cells in renal cell carcinoma. General study findings and limits: In blood, top tumor clones expanded by 2 weeks, shrinking by 4. Without pretreatment biopsies, baseline tumor clonotype presence was undetermined.

This CDR3 region has 13 residues. Germline V lookup: CDR1 GTSNPN, CDR2 SVGIG (reference sequence). The germline V and J ends were trimmed by 4 bases and 0 bases, with 10 bases remaining between them. The time point here: baseline pretreatment blood. Stated treatment: 15 Gy SBRT to primary tumor, nephrectomy 4 weeks later. Blood was sampled at baseline, 2 weeks and 4 weeks after SBRT. Clear cell pathology was present in this patient's renal cell carcinoma. This clone has only one observation. Antigen: not known. Repertoires were generated with immunoSEQ multiplex PCR, while TCRdb's copy carries only in-frame clones and drops some. The data contain over 45,000 clones, 78% of them singletons.

Here the sequenced sample was blood, taken from a patient whose treatment included radiotherapy and nephrectomy. The TCR originated in a man aged 60 to 69 with renal cell carcinoma. The chain is built from TRBV30 and TRBJ2-7, with a tentative D call TRBD1 (6 bases). The CDR3 sequence is CAWTRDNSYEQYF. The CDR3 DNA is TGTGCCTGGACCCGGGACAACTCCTACGAGCAGTACTTC.